This TCR beta chain was sequenced during a study of T cell changes during pregnancy in multiple sclerosis (dated by TCRdb to between 2018 and 2021). About the full investigation: In women with multiple sclerosis, the researchers looked at how the T cell repertoire shifted as pregnancy progressed.

About this clone itself: What this receptor recognizes is not known. Base qualities are not provided; no much larger clone lies one nucleotide away.

The library was made by the immunoSEQ multiplex PCR assay. TCRdb obtained this table from immuneACCESS and retained in-frame rearrangements with V and J assigned. These tables miss some clones; where compared with another copy, unresolved V genes account for less than half of the shortfall, and the remainder is unexplained. The sample profile shows more than 65,000 clones; almost 90% of them were found once. Over 7.5% of the sample rests with the top ten. The source was peripheral blood, collected after pregnancy. The origin of this receptor is a female donor in good health, enrolled as a control in a pregnancy study.

The DNA is as follows: TGTGCCAGCTCACCAAGAATTTCGGGACAGGGCTACGAGCAGTACTTC. It is translated as CASSPRISGQGYEQYF. The chain is encoded by TRBV18 joined to TRBJ2-7; a stretch of 9 junction bases matches TRBD1. V is cut back by 2 bases and J by 3 bases, with 8 bases in the junction unmatched. The CDR3 holds 16 amino acids from the cysteine to the phenylalanine. Only the CDR3 DNA stays, 48 bases, in frame from base 1. CDR1 KGHSH and CDR2 LQKENI were looked up in the germline V gene.